The 11 T cell receptor beta chains below all came from one sample that was sequenced in a study of blood T cell repertoires in COVID-19. Some clones are missing from TCRdb's copy, which holds only in-frame ones; the method was immunoSEQ multiplex PCR. The sample holds 300,000 to 450,000 clones; around 87% are singletons and the top ten take about 1.9%. The sample consisted of PBMCs or T cells enriched from blood (not recorded which). The receptors come from a man in his forties in a cohort exposed to, infected with or recovered from COVID-19 (not recorded which).

The V gene is TRBV6-5, the J gene TRBJ1-1; D is uncertain. CDR1 is MNHEY and CDR2 is SVGAGI in the germline V gene. The CDR3 length is 13 residues. The germline V and J ends were trimmed by 6 bases and 3 bases, with 11 bases remaining between them. This CDR3 reads CASSGGRYTEAFF. The CDR3, as DNA: TGTGCCAGCAGCGGAGGACGGTACACTGAAGCTTTCTTT.

The rearrangement uses TRBV27 and TRBJ2-7; TRBD1 matches 8 bases. This CDR3 spans 15 amino acids. After removal of 3 bases from V and 7 bases from J, the junction contained 11 bases not matched to a gene. Germline V gene sequence: CDR1 MNHEY, CDR2 SMNVEV (reference sequence). The CDR3 DNA sequence: TGTGCCAGCAGTTTCGCCGACGGACAGGGCTGGGAGCAGTACTTC. Encoded protein: CASSFADGQGWEQYF.

J is TRBJ2-7 and V is TRBV5-4; 9 bases align to TRBD2. The CDR3 totals 14 residues. Germline CDR1 is SGHNT and CDR2 is YYREEE (reference sequence). V was clipped by 0 bases and J by 5 bases; unmatched bases: 3. This chain's CDR3 is CASSLGGRADEQYF. CDR3 in DNA: TGTGCCAGCAGCTTGGGCGGGAGGGCCGACGAGCAGTACTTC.

V is TRBV7-9 and J is TRBJ1-3; D gene uncertain. Trimming shortened V by 1 base and J by 0 bases, and 7 bases separated the two germline ends. This CDR3 is 15 amino acids long. Germline V CDR1 and CDR2: SEHNR, FQNEAQ (reference sequence). CDR3 region: CASSLGGGSGNTIYF. The DNA for the CDR3 is TGTGCCAGCAGCTTAGGCGGCGGCTCTGGAAACACCATATATTTT.

This clone was picked up a small number of times. The chain is built from TRBV23-1 and TRBJ1-2; tentative D call: TRBD1 (6 bases). Being an ORF, TRBV23-1 has a function that is uncertain. This CDR3 region has 15 residues. The V and J ends lost 3 bases and 6 bases respectively, with 17 bases between them. This CDR3 reads CASSHYRSRGHGYTF. The CDR3 nucleotides are TGCGCCAGCAGTCACTACCGGAGCAGGGGACATGGCTACACCTTC.

The V call is TRBV18, the J call TRBJ1-5; 10 positions agree with TRBD1. Trimming took 4 bases from V and 5 from J; bases not matched to a gene: 5. This CDR3 region has 15 residues. Germline CDR1 is KGHSH and CDR2 is LQKENI. This CDR3 is CASSQQGQGDQPQHF. CDR3 coding DNA: TGTGCCAGCTCACAGCAAGGACAGGGGGATCAGCCCCAGCATTTT. Drawing the rest from reference TRBV18 and TRBJ1-5, the complete variable domain is NAGVMQNPRHLVRRRGQEARLRCSPMKGHSHVYWYRQLPEEGLKFMVYLQKENIIDESGMPKERFSAEFPKEGPSILRIQQVVRGDSAAYFCASSQQGQGDQPQHFGDGTRLSIL.

The chain carries TRBV11-2 and TRBJ2-2, with D tentatively TRBD1 (6 bases). This CDR3 has 14 amino acids. Per the germline V gene, CDR1 is SGHAT and CDR2 is FQNNGV. V lost 4 bases to trimming and J lost 2 bases, with 8 bases between them. This chain's CDR3 is CASSSGTNTGELFF. CDR3 nucleotide sequence: TGTGCCAGCAGCTCCGGGACAAACACCGGGGAGCTGTTTTTT.

The chain combines TRBV7-2 with TRBJ2-7; the match to TRBD1 covers 8 bases. The CDR3 contains 14 residues. J gave up 3 bases and V 5 bases, and 6 bases lay outside the gene matches. Germline values: CDR1 SGHTA, CDR2 FQGNSA. CDR3 sequence: CASSPRGLIYEQYF. The CDR3 region has the DNA TGTGCCAGCAGCCCCAGGGGGCTTATCTACGAGCAGTACTTC.

CDR3 bases: TGCAGCGTTGAAGATACGCAGGGGCGCTTTGAAGCTTTCTTT. Protein: CSVEDTQGRFEAFF. J is TRBJ1-1 and V is TRBV29-1; TRBD1 is a possible D gene (6 bases). Deletions cut 0 bases from V and 7 bases from J, with 15 bases between. Germline CDR1 reads SQVTM; CDR2 reads ANQGSEA. The CDR3 totals 14 residues.

V is TRBV9 and J is TRBJ1-4; 7 bases are a match to TRBD1. Germline V gene sequence: CDR1 SGDLS, CDR2 YYNGEE. V trimming: 2 bases; J trimming: 3 bases; junction bases outside the gene matches: 7. The CDR3 consists of 16 residues. This CDR3 is CASSVGSGTANEKLFF. DNA of the CDR3: TGTGCCAGCAGCGTCGGATCCGGGACAGCTAATGAAAAACTGTTTTTT.

The chain links TRBV27 to TRBJ2-3; 7 bases line up with TRBD2. The CDR3 loop spans 15 amino acids. CDR1 and CDR2 from the germline V gene are MNHEY and SMNVEV (reference sequence). The junction had 7 bases not matched to a gene; V was cut back by 4 bases and J by 3 bases. The CDR3 DNA reads TGTGCCAGCAGTTCAACGGGACTAACAACAGATACGCAGTATTTT. Residues: CASSSTGLTTDTQYF.